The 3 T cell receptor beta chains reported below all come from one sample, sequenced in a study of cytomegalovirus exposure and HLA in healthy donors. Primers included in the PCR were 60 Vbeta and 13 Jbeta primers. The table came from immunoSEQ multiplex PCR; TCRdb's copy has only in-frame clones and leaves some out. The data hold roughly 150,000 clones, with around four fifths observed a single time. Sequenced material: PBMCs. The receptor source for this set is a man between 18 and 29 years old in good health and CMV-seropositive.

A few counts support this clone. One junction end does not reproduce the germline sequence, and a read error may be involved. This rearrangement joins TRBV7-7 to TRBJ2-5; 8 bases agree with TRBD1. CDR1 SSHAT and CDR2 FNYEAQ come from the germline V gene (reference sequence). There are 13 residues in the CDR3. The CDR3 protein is CASSLGQAETQYF. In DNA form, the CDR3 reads TGTGCTAGCAGCTTGGGACAGGCGGAGACCCAGTACTTC. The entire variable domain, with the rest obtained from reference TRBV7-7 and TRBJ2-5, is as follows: GAGVSQSPRYKVTKRGQDVTLRCDPISSHATLYWYQQALGQGPEFLTYFNYEAQPDKSGLPSDRFSAERPEGSISTLTIQRTEQRDSAMYRCASSLGQAETQYFGPGTRLLVL.

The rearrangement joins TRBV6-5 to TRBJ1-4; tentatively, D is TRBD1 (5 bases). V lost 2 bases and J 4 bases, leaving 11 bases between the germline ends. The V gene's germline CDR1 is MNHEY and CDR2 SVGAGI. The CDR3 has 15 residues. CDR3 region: CASSYQRGLNEKLFF. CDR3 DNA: TGTGCCAGCAGTTACCAAAGGGGACTTAATGAAAAACTGTTTTTT.

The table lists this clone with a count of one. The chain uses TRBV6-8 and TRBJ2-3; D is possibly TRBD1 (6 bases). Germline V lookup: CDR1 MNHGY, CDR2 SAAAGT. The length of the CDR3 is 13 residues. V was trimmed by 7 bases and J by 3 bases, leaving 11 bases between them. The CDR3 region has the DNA TGTGCCAGCACACGGGACAATACAGATACGCAGTATTTT. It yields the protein CASTRDNTDTQYF.